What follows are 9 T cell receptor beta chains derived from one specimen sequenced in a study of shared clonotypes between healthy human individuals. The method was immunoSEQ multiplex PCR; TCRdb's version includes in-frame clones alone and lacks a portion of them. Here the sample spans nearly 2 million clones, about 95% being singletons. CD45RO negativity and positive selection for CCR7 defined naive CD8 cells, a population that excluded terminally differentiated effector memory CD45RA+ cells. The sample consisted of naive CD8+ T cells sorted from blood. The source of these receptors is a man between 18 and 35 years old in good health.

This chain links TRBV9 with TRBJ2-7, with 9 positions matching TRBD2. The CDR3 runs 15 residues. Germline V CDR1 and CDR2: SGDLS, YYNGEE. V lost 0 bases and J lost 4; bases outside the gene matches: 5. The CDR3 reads CASSVGGGAGYEQYF. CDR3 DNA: TGTGCCAGCAGCGTAGGCGGGGGGGCCGGTTACGAGCAGTACTTC.

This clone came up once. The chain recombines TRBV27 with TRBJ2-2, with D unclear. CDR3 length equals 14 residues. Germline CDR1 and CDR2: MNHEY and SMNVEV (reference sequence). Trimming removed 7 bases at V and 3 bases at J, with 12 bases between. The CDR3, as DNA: TGTGCCAGCACCTCATCCCGATACACCGGGGAGCTGTTTTTT. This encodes CASTSSRYTGELFF.

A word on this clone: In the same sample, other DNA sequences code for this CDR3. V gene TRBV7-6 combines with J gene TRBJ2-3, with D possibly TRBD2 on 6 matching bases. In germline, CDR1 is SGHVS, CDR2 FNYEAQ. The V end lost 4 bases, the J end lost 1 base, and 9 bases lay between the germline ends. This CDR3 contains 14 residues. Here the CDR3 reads CASSWGGGTDTQYF. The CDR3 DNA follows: TGTGCCAGCAGCTGGGGCGGGGGCACAGATACGCAGTATTTT.

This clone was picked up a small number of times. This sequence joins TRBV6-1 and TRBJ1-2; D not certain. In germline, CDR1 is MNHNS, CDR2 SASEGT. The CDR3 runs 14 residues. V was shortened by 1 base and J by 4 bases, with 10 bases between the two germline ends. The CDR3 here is CASSEVGGFYGYTF. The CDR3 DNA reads TGTGCCAGCAGTGAAGTGGGCGGCTTCTATGGCTACACCTTC.

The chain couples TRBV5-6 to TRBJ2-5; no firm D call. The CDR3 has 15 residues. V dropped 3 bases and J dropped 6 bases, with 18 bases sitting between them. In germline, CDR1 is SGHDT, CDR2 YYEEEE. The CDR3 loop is CASSSPWEDLKTQYF. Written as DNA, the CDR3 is TGTGCCAGCAGCTCGCCTTGGGAAGACTTAAAGACCCAGTACTTC.

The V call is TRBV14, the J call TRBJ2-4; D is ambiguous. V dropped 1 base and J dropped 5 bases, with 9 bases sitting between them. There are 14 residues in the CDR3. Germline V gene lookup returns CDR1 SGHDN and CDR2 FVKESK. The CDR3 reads CASSQVTNQNIQYF. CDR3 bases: TGTGCCAGCAGCCAAGTTACCAATCAAAACATTCAGTACTTC.

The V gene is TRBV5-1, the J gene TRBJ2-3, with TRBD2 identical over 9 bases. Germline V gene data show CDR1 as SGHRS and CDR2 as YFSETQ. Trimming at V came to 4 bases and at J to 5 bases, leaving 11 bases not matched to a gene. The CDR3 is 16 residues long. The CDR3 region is CASSPPASGEVDTQYF. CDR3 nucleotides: TGCGCCAGCAGCCCTCCGGCTAGCGGGGAGGTAGATACGCAGTATTTT.

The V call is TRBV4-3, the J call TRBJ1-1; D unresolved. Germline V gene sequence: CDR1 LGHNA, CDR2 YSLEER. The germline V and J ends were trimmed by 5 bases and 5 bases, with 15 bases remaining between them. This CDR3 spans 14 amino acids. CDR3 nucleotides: TGCGCCAGCAGCTCGATGCGGGTTGGGACTGAAGCTTTCTTT. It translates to CASSSMRVGTEAFF.

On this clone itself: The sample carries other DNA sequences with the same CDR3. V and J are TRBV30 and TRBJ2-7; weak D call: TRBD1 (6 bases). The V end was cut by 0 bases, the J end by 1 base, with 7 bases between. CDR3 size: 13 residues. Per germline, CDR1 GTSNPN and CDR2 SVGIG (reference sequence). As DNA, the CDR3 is TGTGCCTGGAGTGTAGGGGGTTCCTACGAGCAGTACTTC. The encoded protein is CAWSVGGSYEQYF.